Below are 24 T cell receptor beta chains sequenced from a single sample in a study of OX40 agonist ivuxolimab in advanced cancers. Sequenced by immunoSEQ multiplex PCR; TCRdb stores in-frame clones only, minus some. The sample holds some 80,000 clones, over 85% seen once. The sample consisted of CD4+ or CD8+ T cells sorted from blood, taken in a trial of the OX40 agonist ivuxolimab. These receptors were taken from an adult with an advanced solid tumor such as melanoma, head and neck, liver or kidney cancer.

CDR3 residues: CASSPDRASGNTIYF. As DNA, the CDR3 is TGTGCCAGCAGCCCCGACAGGGCCTCTGGAAACACCATATATTTT. V gene TRBV27 combines with J gene TRBJ1-3, with TRBD1 matching over 7 bases. The CDR3 sequence is 15 residues long. The V gene end was trimmed by 6 bases and the J gene end by 0 bases; junction bases not matched to a gene: 5. The germline CDR1 and CDR2 sequences are MNHEY and SMNVEV (reference sequence).

The chain uses TRBV6-5 and TRBJ2-7, with 8 bases fitting TRBD1. Germline V gives CDR1 MNHEY, CDR2 SVGAGI. There are 16 residues in the CDR3. The J segment lost 1 base and the V segment lost 0 bases, leaving 5 bases of the junction unmatched. The CDR3 nucleotides read TGTGCCAGCAGTTACTCAGGACAGGGCATATCCTACGAGCAGTACTTC. Translation gives CASSYSGQGISYEQYF.

In this sample, this clone turned up once. The V call is TRBV4-3, the J call TRBJ2-2; TRBD2 matches 9 bases. V was pared by 4 bases and J by 1 base, with 10 bases of the junction left unmatched. The CDR3 contains 18 residues. Germline CDR1 is LGHNA and CDR2 is YSLEER. CDR3 nucleotides: TGCGCCAGCAGCCCAGACAATAAACTAGCGGGGAACACCGGGGAGCTGTTTTTT. Encoded protein: CASSPDNKLAGNTGELFF.

The rearrangement links TRBV19 to TRBJ2-2; no clear D gene. Trimming left V 5 bases short and J 5 bases short, with 6 bases between. Germline-derived CDR1 and CDR2 are LNHDA and SQIVND (reference sequence). This CDR3 is 12 amino acids long. The CDR3 loop reads CASSDPTGELFF. The CDR3 DNA is TGTGCCAGTAGTGATCCAACCGGGGAGCTGTTTTTT. Supplemented by reference TRBV19 and TRBJ2-2, the full variable domain reads DGGITQSPKYLFRKEGQNVTLSCEQNLNHDAMYWYRQDPGQGLRLIYYSQIVNDFQKGDIAEGYSVSREKKESFPLTVTSAQKNPTAFYLCASSDPTGELFFGEGSRLTVL.

This chain links TRBV28 with TRBJ2-7; tentatively, D is TRBD2 (5 bases). Per germline, CDR1 MDHEN and CDR2 SYDVKM. There are 18 residues in the CDR3. V was trimmed by 5 bases and J by 4 bases, leaving 27 bases between them. CDR3 residues: CASSPGTTLYRGSYEQYF. The CDR3 DNA is TGTGCCAGCAGTCCAGGCACGACCCTGTACCGGGGATCGTACGAGCAGTACTTC.

This sequence joins TRBV5-1 and TRBJ2-3; D not certain. The germline V gene has CDR1 SGHRS and CDR2 YFSETQ. Between the trimmed V and J ends, which lost 0 bases and 0 bases, there was a span of 11 bases. The CDR3 is 16 residues long. In nucleotides, the CDR3 is TGCGCCAGCAGCTTGGCCAACGCGGTTAGCACAGATACGCAGTATTTT. Protein sequence: CASSLANAVSTDTQYF.

The chain uses TRBV11-2 and TRBJ2-7; D is possibly TRBD1 (6 bases). Trimming pared 5 bases from V and 3 bases from J, leaving 14 bases between. The germline V gene has CDR1 SGHAT and CDR2 FQNNGV. The CDR3 has 14 residues. Here the CDR3 reads CASSPPGHFYEQYF. The CDR3 bases are TGTGCCAGCAGCCCGCCGGGACACTTCTACGAGCAGTACTTC.

This clone was counted between two and nine times. Other DNA sequences in this specimen translate into the identical CDR3. The J gene is TRBJ1-5, the V gene TRBV27, with a possible D match to TRBD1 (5 bases). CDR3 length: 13 amino acids. CDR1 and CDR2 (germline): MNHEY, SMNVEV (reference sequence). Deletions cut 3 bases from V and 6 bases from J, with 9 bases between. CDR3 DNA sequence: TGTGCCAGCAGTTTCGGGGGTTCTCAGCCCCAGCATTTT. It is translated as CASSFGGSQPQHF.

The chain uses TRBV5-6 and TRBJ2-5; 8 nucleotides align to TRBD1. The CDR3 totals 15 residues. Germline-derived CDR1 and CDR2 are SGHDT and YYEEEE. The trim removed 0 bases at V and 1 base at J, leaving 2 bases unmatched. The CDR3 here is CASSLGTGSQETQYF. The CDR3 DNA reads TGTGCCAGCAGCTTGGGGACAGGGTCCCAAGAGACCCAGTACTTC. Drawing the rest from reference TRBV5-6 and TRBJ2-5, the complete variable domain is DAGVTQSPTHLIKTRGQQVTLRCSPKSGHDTVSWYQQALGQGPQFIFQYYEEEERQRGNFPDRFSGHQFPNYSSELNVNALLLGDSALYLCASSLGTGSQETQYFGPGTRLLVL.

The chain has TRBV11-2 and TRBJ2-7, with a possible D match to TRBD2 (5 bases). V lost 4 bases and J 6 bases, leaving 16 bases between the germline ends. Germline CDR1 reads SGHAT; CDR2 reads FQNNGV. The CDR3 spans 14 residues. The DNA of the CDR3 is TGTGCCAGCAGCTGGACGGCATCGGGAAGCGAGCAGTACTTC. Protein product: CASSWTASGSEQYF.

DNA of the CDR3: TGTGCCAGTAGTCCCCCGAATCAGCCCCAGCATTTT. Translated, it gives CASSPPNQPQHF. The V gene is TRBV19, the J gene TRBJ1-5; no definite D call. Germline V gene data show CDR1 as LNHDA and CDR2 as SQIVND (reference sequence). CDR3 length equals 12 residues. The V gene lost 5 bases and the J gene lost 4 bases, with 6 bases spanning the gap.

The chain uses TRBV9 and TRBJ2-5; tentatively, D is TRBD1 or TRBD2 (7 bases each). Germline CDR1 SGDLS, CDR2 YYNGEE. This CDR3 comprises 13 residues. Trimming took 8 bases from V and 5 from J, leaving 16 bases between them. CDR3 DNA sequence: TGTGCCAGTTCGACAGGGAGGGAGGAGACCCAGTACTTC. This codes for CASSTGREETQYF.

V is TRBV23-1 and J is TRBJ2-7; maybe TRBD2 (6 bases). TRBV23-1 is flagged as an ORF with uncertain function. V was cut by 3 bases and J by 2 bases, with 26 bases left in between. The CDR3 has 19 residues. The CDR3 is CASSHSILPGLPLAYEQYF. The DNA for the CDR3 is TGCGCCAGCAGTCACTCCATTCTACCGGGACTGCCACTAGCCTACGAGCAGTACTTC.

The chain recombines TRBV25-1 with TRBJ1-4; no clear D. Trimming shortened V by 5 bases and J by 11 bases, and 15 bases separated the two germline ends. The CDR3 has 13 amino acids. From germline, CDR1 is MGHDK and CDR2 SYGVNS. The CDR3 loop is CASSPEMAEKLFF. Here the CDR3 DNA reads TGTGCCAGCAGTCCAGAAATGGCGGAGAAACTGTTTTTT.

This chain joins TRBV5-4 and TRBJ2-7; no definite D call. Germline V gene data show CDR1 as SGHNT and CDR2 as YYREEE (reference sequence). The V gene lost 0 bases and the J gene lost 3 bases, with 10 bases spanning the gap. The CDR3 contains 14 residues. The CDR3 here is CASSLDGRDYEQYF. The CDR3 region has the DNA TGTGCCAGCAGCTTGGATGGCAGAGACTACGAGCAGTACTTC.

The chain recombines TRBV11-2 with TRBJ1-1; 8 nucleotides line up with TRBD1. The junction had 5 bases not matched to a gene; V was cut back by 4 bases and J by 7 bases. Germline CDR1 reads SGHAT; CDR2 reads FQNNGV. This CDR3 region has 13 residues. This CDR3 is CASSSTGDLEAFF. CDR3 DNA sequence: TGTGCCAGCAGCTCGACAGGGGACCTTGAAGCTTTCTTT.

V gene TRBV4-1 combines with J gene TRBJ1-1; 8 bases map to TRBD1. CDR3 length: 13 residues. The junction had 2 bases not matched to a gene; V was cut back by 7 bases and J by 1 base. The germline CDR1 and CDR2 sequences are MGHRA and YSYEKL. The DNA of the CDR3 is TGCGCCAGCAAAGGACAGGGGAACACTGAAGCTTTCTTT. Its translation is CASKGQGNTEAFF.

The chain is built from TRBV29-1 and TRBJ2-1; 11 bases map to TRBD2. The length of the CDR3 is 15 residues. The germline V gene encodes CDR1 SQVTM and CDR2 ANQGSEA. Trimming cost V 3 bases and J 9 bases; bases outside gene matches: 10. The CDR3 reads CSVEAPSGRMGEQFF. CDR3 in DNA: TGCAGCGTTGAGGCCCCTAGCGGGAGGATGGGTGAGCAGTTCTTC.

This rearrangement joins TRBV5-1 to TRBJ2-7; 7 bases align to TRBD1. The CDR3 totals 14 residues. Germline-derived CDR1 and CDR2 are SGHRS and YFSETQ. J lost 7 bases, V lost 0 bases, and 7 bases had no gene match. CDR3 sequence: CASSLGGRGLEQYF. CDR3 coding DNA: TGCGCCAGCAGCTTGGGCGGCAGGGGGTTGGAGCAGTACTTC.

The chain recombines TRBV5-6 with TRBJ1-1; D gene unclear. CDR3 size: 14 residues. With 3 bases removed from V and 6 bases from J, the gap between germline ends came to 15 bases. The germline V gene encodes CDR1 SGHDT and CDR2 YYEEEE. The CDR3 protein is CASSSTRKDAEAFF. In DNA, the CDR3 is TGTGCCAGCAGCTCCACTCGTAAGGATGCTGAAGCTTTCTTT. Full variable domain (rest looked up from reference TRBV5-6 and TRBJ1-1): DAGVTQSPTHLIKTRGQQVTLRCSPKSGHDTVSWYQQALGQGPQFIFQYYEEEERQRGNFPDRFSGHQFPNYSSELNVNALLLGDSALYLCASSSTRKDAEAFFGQGTRLTVV.

This clone has only a few counts. The chain has TRBV4-1 and TRBJ2-1; D might be TRBD2 (5 bases). From germline, CDR1 is MGHRA and CDR2 YSYEKL. V shed 1 base and J shed 5 bases, with 15 bases lying between them. The CDR3 extends over 16 amino acids. The CDR3 here is CASSQGVVARHNEQFF. DNA of the CDR3: TGCGCCAGCAGCCAAGGTGTTGTAGCGAGACACAATGAGCAGTTCTTC.

The chain uses TRBV5-6 and TRBJ1-2; D may be TRBD1 (5 bases). The V gene lost 3 bases and the J gene lost 2 bases, with 20 bases spanning the gap. The CDR3 has 17 residues. CDR1 is SGHDT, CDR2 YYEEEE, per germline. The CDR3 nucleotides are TGTGCCAGCAGCTCGCCGGCCGGGGCTTTCGGCAACTATGGCTACACCTTC. This sequence encodes CASSSPAGAFGNYGYTF.

The rearrangement uses TRBV5-4 and TRBJ2-1, with a tentative D call TRBD2 (6 bases). V lost 3 bases and J lost 10, with 17 bases in between. This CDR3 comprises 14 residues. Germline loops: CDR1 SGHNT, CDR2 YYREEE (reference sequence). The DNA for the CDR3 is TGTGCCAGCAGCTCGGGACTCCAACGGGGGGAGCAGTTCTTC. This codes for CASSSGLQRGEQFF.

The V and J genes are TRBV29-1 and TRBJ2-2; D possibly corresponds to TRBD1 (5 bases). Trimming took 6 bases from V and 6 from J, leaving 8 bases between them. Germline CDR1 reads SQVTM; CDR2 reads ANQGSEA. The CDR3 contains 11 residues. This CDR3 is CSVPRAGELFF. The CDR3 DNA is TGCAGCGTCCCCAGGGCCGGGGAGCTGTTTTTT.